This T cell receptor (beta chain) was obtained from a study of T cell responses to AZD1222 COVID-19 vaccine. Using immunoSEQ multiplex PCR, the repertoire was profiled, and TCRdb retains in-frame clones only, with some absent. The table has about 130,000 clones, around 92% seen once. V was shortened by 6 bases and J by 7 bases, with 10 bases between the two germline ends. CDR3 size: 13 residues. Details on this clone: Antigen specificity is unknown.

Whole-study results and caveats: Breadth and depth of Spike-specific TCRs rose after two AZD1222 doses. Among the donors, most were white British and more were female, and clonal diversity was possibly underestimated. In the spike-specific TCR repertoire, nearly half reportedly target unmutated variant regions.

This clonotype originated in an adult in good health. This sample comprised peripheral blood, obtained on day 0 of AZD1222 vaccination. The chain recombines TRBV12-3 or TRBV12-4 with TRBJ1-6, with D uncertain. CDR3 region: CASRTTDNSPLHF. As DNA, the CDR3 is TGTGCCAGCAGGACGACGGACAATTCACCCCTCCACTTT.